This is a list of T cell receptor beta chains from one sample in a study of blood T cells in healthy people across ages. TCRdb reprocessed the 5' RACE reads via MiXCR and lists one record per CDR3 protein. The table includes roughly 800,000 distinct CDR3 sequences, approximately 24% detected once. These same data were also listed under a study on T cells of mothers and their children.

The sequencing input was blood. The source of these receptors is a boy aged 5-17 years in good health. Each CDR3 is given with its conserved first and last residue. D genes are given only for firm matches. Only some rows state a clone size, as once, few, many or a class for expanded clones.

>-|-|TRBV9|TRBJ2-7
TGTGCCAGCAGCGTATCGGGCGATGACGAGCAGTACTTC
CASSVSGDDEQYF
>few|-|TRBV7-2|TRBJ2-4
TGTGCCAGCAGCTTAGTTGGGGGCGGGCGGGCCAAAAACATTCAGTACTTC
CASSLVGGGRAKNIQYF
>-|-|TRBV29-1|TRBJ1-2
TGCAGCGTGCTGGATGGGGGGCGCGGTAATGGCTACACCTTC
CSVLDGGRGNGYTF
>few|TRBD1|TRBV2|TRBJ2-7
TGTGCCAGCAGAGTCCAGACAGGGGGCTTAAACGAGCAGTACTTC
CASRVQTGGLNEQYF
>few|-|TRBV12-3/TRBV12-4|TRBJ1-5
TGTGCCAGCAGTTCGGACAGTTTGTATCAGCCCCAGCATTTT
CASSSDSLYQPQHF
>-|-|TRBV19|TRBJ2-1
TGTGCCAGTAGTATCGAGACAGGGAGGGCCTACAATGAGCAGTTCTTC
CASSIETGRAYNEQFF
>-|TRBD2|TRBV27|TRBJ2-5
TGTGCCAGCAGTATTAGCGGGGGGGAAGAGGCCCAGTACTTC
CASSISGGEEAQYF
>-|TRBD1|TRBV28|TRBJ2-4
TGTGCCAGCAGTCCTCCTTGGGGACAGGGGAGCGTGGCCAAAAACATTCAGTACTTC
CASSPPWGQGSVAKNIQYF
>few|TRBD1|TRBV3-1|TRBJ1-1
TGTGCCAGCAGCCAGGGACAGGGGGCGAACACTGAAGCTTTCTTT
CASSQGQGANTEAFF
>-|-|TRBV5-5|TRBJ1-3
TGTGCCAGCAGCTTGGGACCGACGGCAAGTGGAAACACCATATATTTT
CASSLGPTASGNTIYF
>few|-|TRBV2|TRBJ2-7
TGTGCCAGCAGCATCGGGATCTACGAGCAGTACTTC
CASSIGIYEQYF
>-|-|TRBV14|TRBJ2-2
TGTGCCAGCAGACCTACGAACACCGGGGAGCTGTTTTTT
CASRPTNTGELFF
>few|TRBD1|TRBV5-1|TRBJ1-6
TGCGCCAGCAGCTTCCGGGACAGGGAAGGATCACCCCTCCACTTT
CASSFRDREGSPLHF
>-|-|TRBV6-1|TRBJ2-7
TGTGCCAGCAGTGAAGTTGAAGGGCTCGAGCAGTACTTC
CASSEVEGLEQYF
>-|-|TRBV19|TRBJ1-4
TGTGCCAGTAGTCCCGGACTAAAACTGTTTTTT
CASSPGLKLFF
>-|-|TRBV12-3/TRBV12-4|TRBJ2-1
TGTGCCAGCGGAAAAACCTACAATGAGCAGTTCTTC
CASGKTYNEQFF
>few|-|TRBV29-1|TRBJ1-2
TGCAGCGTTGATGGGGGGCCTGGCTACACCTTC
CSVDGGPGYTF
>-|-|TRBV7-9|TRBJ2-7
TGTGCCAGCAGCTTAGAAACCATACAGAGTTACGAGCAGTACTTC
CASSLETIQSYEQYF
>few|TRBD1|TRBV5-1|TRBJ1-2
TGCGCCAGCAGCCCCCCAGGGGGGCTTTATGGCTACACCTTC
CASSPPGGLYGYTF
>-|-|TRBV13|TRBJ2-7
TGTGCCAGCAGCGTTGAACAGGCCCAACCAGGCGAGCAGTACTTC
CASSVEQAQPGEQYF
>-|-|TRBV5-5|TRBJ2-3
TGTGCCAGCAGCCCCGAGGCCCCCACAGATACGCAGTATTTT
CASSPEAPTDTQYF
>many|-|TRBV3-1|TRBJ2-1
TGTGCCAGCAGCCAAGGGGGCAATGAGCAGTTCTTC
CASSQGGNEQFF
>many|TRBD1|TRBV12-3/TRBV12-4|TRBJ2-5
TGTGCCAGCACCCCAGGGGGTCAAGAGACCCAGTACTTC
CASTPGGQETQYF
>few|-|TRBV5-6|TRBJ2-2
TGTGCCAGCAGCTTGGCCACGGGCGGGGCCGGGGAGCTGTTTTTT
CASSLATGGAGELFF